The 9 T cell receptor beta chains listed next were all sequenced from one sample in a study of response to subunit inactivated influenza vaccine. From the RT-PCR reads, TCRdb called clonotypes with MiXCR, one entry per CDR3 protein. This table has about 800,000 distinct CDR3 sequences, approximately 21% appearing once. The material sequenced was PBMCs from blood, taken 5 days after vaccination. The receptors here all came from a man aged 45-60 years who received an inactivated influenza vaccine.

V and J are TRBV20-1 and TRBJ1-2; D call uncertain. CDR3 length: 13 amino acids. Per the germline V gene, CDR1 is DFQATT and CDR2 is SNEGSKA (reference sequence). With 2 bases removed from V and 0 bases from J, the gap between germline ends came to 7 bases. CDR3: CSARYATNYGYTF. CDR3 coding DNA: TGCAGTGCTAGATATGCCACTAACTATGGCTACACCTTC.

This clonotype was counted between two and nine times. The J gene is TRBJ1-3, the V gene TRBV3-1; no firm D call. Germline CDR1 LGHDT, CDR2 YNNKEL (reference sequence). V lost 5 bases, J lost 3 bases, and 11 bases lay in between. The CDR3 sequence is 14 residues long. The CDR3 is CASSEAAGGNTIYF. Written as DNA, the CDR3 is TGTGCCAGCAGCGAGGCAGCGGGTGGAAACACCATATATTTT.

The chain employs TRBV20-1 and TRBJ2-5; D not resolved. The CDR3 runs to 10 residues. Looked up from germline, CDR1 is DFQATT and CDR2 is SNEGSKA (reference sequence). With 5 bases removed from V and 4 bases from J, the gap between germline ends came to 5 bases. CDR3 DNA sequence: TGCAGTGCTGCCAGAGAGACCCAGTACTTC. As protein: CSAARETQYF.

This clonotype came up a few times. In nucleotides, the CDR3 is TGCAGTGCTAGAGTCTCAACAGGACTAGCCTACAATGAGCAGTTCTTC. It specifies CSARVSTGLAYNEQFF. The chain recombines TRBV20-1 with TRBJ2-1, with 7 bases that match TRBD2. Trimming took 1 base from V and 2 from J; bases not matched to a gene: 8. From germline, CDR1 is DFQATT and CDR2 SNEGSKA (reference sequence). This CDR3 spans 16 amino acids.

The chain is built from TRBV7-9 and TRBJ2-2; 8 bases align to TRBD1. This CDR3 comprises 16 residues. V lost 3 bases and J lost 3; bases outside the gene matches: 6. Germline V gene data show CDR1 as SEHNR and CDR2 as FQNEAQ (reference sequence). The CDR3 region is CASSFPGQAYTGELFF. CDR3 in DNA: TGTGCCAGCAGCTTTCCGGGACAGGCGTACACCGGGGAGCTGTTTTTT.

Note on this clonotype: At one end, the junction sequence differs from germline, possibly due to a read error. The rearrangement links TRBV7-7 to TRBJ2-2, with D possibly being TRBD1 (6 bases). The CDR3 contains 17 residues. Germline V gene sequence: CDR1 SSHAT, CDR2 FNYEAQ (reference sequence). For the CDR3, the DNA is TGTGCCAGCAGCTTAGCTAGGGACACCCAGGCGGCCGGGAAGCTGTTTTTT. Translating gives CASSLARDTQAAGKLFF. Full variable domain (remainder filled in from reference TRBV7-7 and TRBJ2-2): GAGVSQSPRYKVTKRGQDVTLRCDPISSHATLYWYQQALGQGPEFLTYFNYEAQPDKSGLPSDRFSAERPEGSISTLTIQRTEQRDSAMYRCASSLARDTQAAGKLFFGEGSRLTVL.

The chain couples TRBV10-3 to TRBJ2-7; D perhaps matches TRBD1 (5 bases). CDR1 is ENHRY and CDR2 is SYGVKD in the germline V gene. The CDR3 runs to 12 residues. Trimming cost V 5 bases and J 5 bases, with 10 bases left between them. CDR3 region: CAISYQGDEQYF. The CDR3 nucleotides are TGTGCCATCAGTTATCAGGGCGACGAGCAGTACTTC.

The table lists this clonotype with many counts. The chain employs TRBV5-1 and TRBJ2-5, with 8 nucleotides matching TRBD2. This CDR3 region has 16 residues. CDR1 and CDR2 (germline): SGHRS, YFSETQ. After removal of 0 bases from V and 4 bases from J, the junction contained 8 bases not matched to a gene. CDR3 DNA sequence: TGCGCCAGCAGCTTGGCTTCGGGGGGGGCCGCAGAGACCCAGTACTTC. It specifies CASSLASGGAAETQYF.

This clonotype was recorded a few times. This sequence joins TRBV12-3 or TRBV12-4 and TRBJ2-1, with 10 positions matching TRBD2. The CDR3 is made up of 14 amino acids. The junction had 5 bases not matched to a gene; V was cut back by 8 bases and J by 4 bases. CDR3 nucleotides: TGTGCCAGCGGCCTAGCGGGGGTATACAATGAGCAGTTCTTC. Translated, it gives CASGLAGVYNEQFF.